What follows are 32 T cell receptor beta chains derived from one specimen sequenced in a study of cytomegalovirus exposure and HLA in healthy donors. The study ran its PCR with 60 Vbeta and 13 Jbeta primers. Some clones are missing from TCRdb's copy, which holds only in-frame ones; the method was immunoSEQ multiplex PCR. Found here are approximately 200,000 clones, over 70% of them singletons; the top ten hold 1.5% to 2%. Sequenced input: PBMCs. The receptors were sampled from a woman aged 18-29 years in good health and CMV-seronegative.

The genes are TRBV5-6 and TRBJ1-1; tentatively, D is TRBD1 (6 bases). Germline V gives CDR1 SGHDT, CDR2 YYEEEE. V was trimmed by 2 bases and J by 6 bases, leaving 23 bases between them. This CDR3 contains 17 residues. The CDR3: CASSLPETYTGLPEAFF. DNA of the CDR3: TGTGCCAGCAGCTTACCGGAGACCTACACAGGGTTGCCTGAAGCTTTCTTT.

The V call is TRBV4-1, the J call TRBJ2-7; 9 bases agree with TRBD1. Trimming cost V 2 bases and J 4 bases; bases outside gene matches: 9. The CDR3 runs 16 residues. The germline V gene has CDR1 MGHRA and CDR2 YSYEKL. The CDR3 nucleotides read TGCGCCAGCAGCCAATTCACGGGACAGGGACTATACGAGCAGTACTTC. Translation gives CASSQFTGQGLYEQYF.

The chain recombines TRBV9 with TRBJ2-7, with D tentatively TRBD2 (6 bases). The ends were cut back, 0 bases at V and 7 bases at J, with 17 bases in the middle. Per the germline V gene, CDR1 is SGDLS and CDR2 is YYNGEE. The CDR3 covers 15 residues. The CDR3 DNA reads as TGTGCCAGCAGCGTAGAGGTGGAGGGTTGGCGGGAGCAGTACTTC. It codes for CASSVEVEGWREQYF.

The J gene is TRBJ1-1, the V gene TRBV25-1, with D possibly being TRBD1 (5 bases). The germline V gene has CDR1 MGHDK and CDR2 SYGVNS. Between the trimmed V and J ends, which lost 7 bases and 11 bases, there was a span of 14 bases. The CDR3 contains 11 residues. The DNA of the CDR3 is TGTGCCAGCACCGGGGACTATCGGGCTTTCTTT. Translating gives CASTGDYRAFF.

The gene calls are TRBV28 and TRBJ1-2; unclear D gene. V lost 6 bases and J lost 0, with 17 bases in between. Germline CDR1 is MDHEN and CDR2 is SYDVKM. The CDR3 runs to 16 residues. CDR3 in DNA: TGTGCCAGCAGCCCAGGTCCAGCTCCAACTAACTATGGCTACACCTTC. This codes for CASSPGPAPTNYGYTF.

This clone was seen more than once but under ten times. The rearrangement uses TRBV9 and TRBJ1-2; TRBD1 matches 7 bases. This CDR3 contains 16 residues. After removal of 2 bases from V and 6 bases from J, the junction contained 13 bases not matched to a gene. Germline values: CDR1 SGDLS, CDR2 YYNGEE. CDR3 residues: CASSVQRDTGVNGYTF. In DNA, the CDR3 is TGTGCCAGCAGCGTTCAACGAGACACAGGGGTTAATGGCTACACCTTC.

V and J are TRBV6-5 and TRBJ1-1, with 7 bases lining up with TRBD1. V lost 7 bases to trimming and J lost 11 bases; unmatched junction nucleotides: 10. The germline V gene has CDR1 MNHEY and CDR2 SVGAGI. This CDR3 region has 12 residues. The CDR3 sequence is CASTTGQAAAFF. The CDR3 DNA sequence: TGTGCCAGCACAACCGGACAGGCTGCGGCTTTCTTT.

The chain joins TRBV6-1 to TRBJ1-3, with D unclear. The length of the CDR3 is 15 residues. The germline V gene encodes CDR1 MNHNS and CDR2 SASEGT. Trimming took 1 base from V and 2 from J, leaving 9 bases between them. In DNA form, the CDR3 reads TGTGCCAGCAGTGAAGGTAGACATACTGGAAACACCATATATTTT. Translated: CASSEGRHTGNTIYF.

The chain uses TRBV19 and TRBJ1-1, with D perhaps matching TRBD1 (5 bases). This CDR3 has 15 residues. Between the trimmed V and J ends, which lost 2 bases and 6 bases, there was a span of 16 bases. The germline CDR1 and CDR2 sequences are LNHDA and SQIVND (reference sequence). This CDR3 is CASSISRGGGSEAFF. The CDR3 DNA is TGTGCCAGTAGTATATCTCGGGGGGGAGGGTCTGAAGCTTTCTTT.

This clone was detected only a few times. The CDR3 sequence is CASSLDGETQYF. For the CDR3, the DNA is TGTGCCAGCAGCTTGGACGGAGAGACCCAGTACTTC. The chain joins TRBV5-4 to TRBJ2-5; D ambiguous. The CDR3 is made up of 12 amino acids. V was cut by 0 bases and J by 4 bases, with 4 bases left in between. Per the germline V gene, CDR1 is SGHNT and CDR2 is YYREEE (reference sequence). The full variable domain, with the rest looked up from reference TRBV5-4 and TRBJ2-5, is ETGVTQSPTHLIKTRGQQVTLRCSSQSGHNTVSWYQQALGQGPQFIFQYYREEENGRGNFPPRFSGLQFPNYSSELNVNALELDDSALYLCASSLDGETQYFGPGTRLLVL.

The chain combines TRBV6-5 with TRBJ2-5, with D possibly being TRBD1 (5 bases). The end of the DNA fits TRBJ2-7 better, so the J call may be wrong. The CDR3 has 13 amino acids. Germline CDR1 reads MNHEY; CDR2 reads SVGAGI. CDR3: CASSRDSTYEQYF. For the CDR3, the DNA is TGTGCCAGCAGTCGTGACAGCACCTACGAGCAGTACTTC.

The DNA for the CDR3 is TGTGCCACCAGCAGCGAAGCTAGCGGGGGGGCCCTCGATACGCAGTATTTT. It yields the protein CATSSEASGGALDTQYF. The chain recombines TRBV15 with TRBJ2-3, with TRBD2 matching over 12 bases. V trimming: 3 bases; J trimming: 6 bases; junction bases outside the gene matches: 10. CDR1 and CDR2 from the germline V gene are LNHNV and YYDKDF (reference sequence). The CDR3 consists of 17 residues.

The J gene is TRBJ1-1, the V gene TRBV5-6; unclear D gene. With 6 bases removed from V and 1 base from J, the gap between germline ends came to 4 bases. The CDR3 length is 11 residues. The germline V gene has CDR1 SGHDT and CDR2 YYEEEE. The CDR3 loop is CASMRNTEAFF. The CDR3 DNA is TGTGCCAGCATGCGGAACACTGAAGCTTTCTTT.

This clone appeared once. This chain uses TRBV30 with TRBJ1-6, with 7 bases that match TRBD1. There are 13 residues in the CDR3. Germline V lookup: CDR1 GTSNPN, CDR2 SVGIG (reference sequence). Trimming removed 7 bases from V and 7 bases from J; junction bases left unmatched: 7. CDR3 nucleotides: TGTGCCTCAAACCGGGACAGCAATTCACCCCTCCACTTT. Protein product: CASNRDSNSPLHF.

The chain uses TRBV5-1 and TRBJ2-3, with TRBD2 identical over 7 bases. The CDR3 runs to 16 residues. Trimming removed 0 bases from V and 0 bases from J; junction bases left unmatched: 4. CDR1 is SGHRS and CDR2 is YFSETQ in the germline V gene. The CDR3 DNA is TGCGCCAGCAGCTTGGATGGTAGCGGGAGCACAGATACGCAGTATTTT. Protein: CASSLDGSGSTDTQYF.

The chain's CDR3 is CASRKMTGWNTEAFF. As DNA, the CDR3 is TGTGCCAGCAGGAAAATGACAGGGTGGAATACTGAAGCTTTCTTT. The chain joins TRBV6-1 to TRBJ1-1, with 7 bases matching TRBD1. V shed 6 bases and J 5 bases; nucleotides not matched to a gene: 12. Germline assignment: CDR1 MNHNS and CDR2 SASEGT. This CDR3 has 15 residues.

V usage is TRBV25-1 and J usage is TRBJ2-5; TRBD2 matches at 7 bases. CDR3 length: 14 residues. J was trimmed by 4 bases and V by 8 bases; bases with no gene match: 10. Germline CDR1 reads MGHDK; CDR2 reads SYGVNS. The CDR3 nucleotides read TGTGCCAGCTCTGGAGGAGCGGGGTTAGAGACCCAGTACTTC. This translates into CASSGGAGLETQYF.

This rearrangement joins TRBV9 to TRBJ2-7; TRBD2 agrees at 9 bases. The CDR3 length is 15 residues. From germline, CDR1 is SGDLS and CDR2 YYNGEE. V lost 3 bases to trimming and J lost 2 bases; unmatched junction nucleotides: 6. CDR3 sequence (DNA): TGTGCCAGCAGCGCGTCTAGCGGGACAACCTACGAGCAGTACTTC. This translates into CASSASSGTTYEQYF. The whole variable domain, filled in from reference TRBV9 and TRBJ2-7, reads DSGVTQTPKHLITATGQRVTLRCSPRSGDLSVYWYQQSLDQGLQFLIQYYNGEERAKGNILERFSAQQFPDLHSELNLSSLELGDSALYFCASSASSGTTYEQYFGPGTRLTVT.

The chain employs TRBV5-1 and TRBJ2-2, with TRBD1 as a possible D gene (5 bases). Germline V gene data show CDR1 as SGHRS and CDR2 as YFSETQ. V was clipped by 9 bases and J by 2 bases, with 11 bases between them. The CDR3 length is 13 residues. CDR3 region: CATRQSNTGELFF. CDR3 coding DNA: TGCGCCACCCGACAGAGCAACACCGGGGAGCTGTTTTTT. Full variable domain (missing parts from reference TRBV5-1 and TRBJ2-2): KAGVTQTPRYLIKTRGQQVTLSCSPISGHRSVSWYQQTPGQGLQFLFEYFSETQRNKGNFPGRFSGRQFSNSRSEMNVSTLELGDSALYLCATRQSNTGELFFGEGSRLTVL.

This clone was found once. The chain carries TRBV6-1 and TRBJ1-5; no reliable D call. This CDR3 has 12 amino acids. V was shortened by 6 bases and J by 3 bases, with 6 bases between the two germline ends. Germline V gene sequence: CDR1 MNHNS, CDR2 SASEGT. The CDR3 spells CASSPLNQPQHF. In DNA, the CDR3 is TGTGCCAGCAGCCCTCTCAATCAGCCCCAGCATTTT.

The genes are TRBV6-5 and TRBJ2-5, with 9 bases that match TRBD2. The germline CDR1 and CDR2 sequences are MNHEY and SVGAGI. This CDR3 has 15 residues. Unmatched junction bases numbered 10, after V lost 7 bases and J lost 4 bases. CDR3 loop: CASTRNVAGAETQYF. The DNA of the CDR3 is TGTGCCAGCACACGCAACGTAGCGGGAGCAGAGACCCAGTACTTC.

The V and J genes are TRBV6-5 and TRBJ2-1; D gene uncertain. The CDR3 sequence is 11 residues long. Looked up from germline, CDR1 is MNHEY and CDR2 is SVGAGI. The germline V and J ends were trimmed by 2 bases and 8 bases, with 4 bases remaining between them. The DNA for the CDR3 is TGTGCCAGCAGTTACGAGGATGAGCAGTTCTTC. Amino acids: CASSYEDEQFF.

The chain has TRBV28 and TRBJ1-2; TRBD1 matches at 7 bases. CDR3 size: 14 residues. Germline V gene data show CDR1 as MDHEN and CDR2 as SYDVKM. V lost 6 bases, J lost 4 bases, and 8 bases stayed unmatched. The CDR3 spells CASSLQGSGYGYTF. The CDR3 nucleotides are TGTGCCAGCAGCCTACAGGGGTCCGGCTATGGCTACACCTTC.

The genes are TRBV7-2 and TRBJ2-3; 11 positions match TRBD2. This CDR3 is 16 amino acids long. In germline, CDR1 is SGHTA, CDR2 FQGNSA. After removal of 0 bases from V and 4 bases from J, the junction contained 3 bases not matched to a gene. CDR3 DNA: TGTGCCAGCAGCTTAGCGTCGGGACTAGCGGCAGATACGCAGTATTTT. Translated, it gives CASSLASGLAADTQYF.

The genes are TRBV10-1 and TRBJ2-5; 8 bases match TRBD2. Judging by the DNA end, TRBJ2-7 fits better; the J call may be wrong. The CDR3 covers 15 residues. The germline V gene has CDR1 WNHNN and CDR2 SYGVQD (reference sequence). The chain's CDR3 is CASSDGAGGSYEQYF. CDR3 coding DNA: TGCGCCAGCAGTGACGGTGCGGGAGGTAGCTACGAGCAGTACTTC.

This chain links TRBV5-4 with TRBJ1-2; 10 nucleotides match TRBD1. The CDR3 has 18 amino acids. The germline V gene encodes CDR1 SGHNT and CDR2 YYREEE (reference sequence). Germline trimming cut 4 bases from V and 1 base from J; bases unmatched to any gene: 13. CDR3 amino acids: CASSPTGTGEGFNYGYTF. For the CDR3, the DNA is TGTGCCAGCAGCCCCACTGGGACAGGGGAGGGGTTTAACTATGGCTACACCTTC.

The V gene is TRBV19, the J gene TRBJ1-5; TRBD1 is a possible D gene (5 bases). CDR3 length: 14 residues. V gave up 3 bases and J gave up 1 base, with 7 bases separating them. Germline CDR1 LNHDA, CDR2 SQIVND (reference sequence). In DNA, the CDR3 is TGTGCCAGTAGTATGCGGGGGAGCAATCAGCCCCAGCATTTT. This translates into CASSMRGSNQPQHF.

CDR3 DNA sequence: TGTGCCAGCAGCCCTGCGGGGGCGGGGGGTCCCAACAATGAGCAGTTCTTC. This gives the protein CASSPAGAGGPNNEQFF. This chain uses TRBV27 with TRBJ2-1; 8 positions agree with TRBD2. Trimming removed 6 bases from V and 5 bases from J; junction bases left unmatched: 15. The CDR3 has 17 amino acids. Germline V lookup: CDR1 MNHEY, CDR2 SMNVEV (reference sequence).

The chain has TRBV7-8 and TRBJ2-5, with a possible D match to TRBD1 (6 bases). In germline, CDR1 is SGHVS, CDR2 FQNEAQ. This CDR3 comprises 17 residues. V lost 0 bases, J lost 0 bases, and 14 bases lay in between. The CDR3 is CASSLARTAWYQETQYF. The CDR3 bases are TGTGCCAGCAGCTTAGCCCGGACAGCATGGTACCAAGAGACCCAGTACTTC.

A single count supports this clone. The chain employs TRBV6-6 and TRBJ2-7; 8 bases line up with TRBD1. Germline V gene sequence: CDR1 MNHNY, CDR2 SVGAGI (reference sequence). Unmatched junction bases numbered 14, after V lost 6 bases and J lost 7 bases. The length of the CDR3 is 15 residues. The CDR3: CASRATGDPSLEQYF. CDR3 bases: TGTGCCAGCAGAGCGACAGGGGACCCAAGTTTAGAGCAGTACTTC.

The chain has TRBV6-1 and TRBJ2-5; D gene uncertain. Germline V lookup: CDR1 MNHNS, CDR2 SASEGT. V was pared by 7 bases and J by 2 bases, with 11 bases between. This CDR3 has 13 amino acids. This chain's CDR3 is CASTVTVQETQYF. The CDR3 DNA reads TGTGCCAGCACGGTAACTGTTCAAGAGACCCAGTACTTC.

This chain joins TRBV9 and TRBJ2-3, with 10 bases fitting TRBD2. CDR3 size: 17 residues. CDR1 and CDR2 (germline): SGDLS, YYNGEE. Germline trimming cut 3 bases from V and 2 bases from J; bases unmatched to any gene: 9. This CDR3 is CASSGEIAGGTTDTQYF. CDR3 DNA: TGTGCCAGCAGCGGGGAGATAGCGGGAGGTACCACAGATACGCAGTATTTT.